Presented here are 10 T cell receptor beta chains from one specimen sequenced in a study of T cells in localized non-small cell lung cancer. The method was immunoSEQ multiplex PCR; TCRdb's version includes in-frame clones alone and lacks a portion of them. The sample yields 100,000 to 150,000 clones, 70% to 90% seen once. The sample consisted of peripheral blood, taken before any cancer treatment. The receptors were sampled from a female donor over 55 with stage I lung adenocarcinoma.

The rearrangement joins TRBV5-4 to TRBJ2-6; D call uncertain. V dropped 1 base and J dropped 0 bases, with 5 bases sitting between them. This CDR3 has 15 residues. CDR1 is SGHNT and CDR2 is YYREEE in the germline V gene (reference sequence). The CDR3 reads CASSLLTSGANVLTF. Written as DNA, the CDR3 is TGTGCCAGCAGCTTGCTCACCTCTGGGGCCAACGTCCTGACTTTC.

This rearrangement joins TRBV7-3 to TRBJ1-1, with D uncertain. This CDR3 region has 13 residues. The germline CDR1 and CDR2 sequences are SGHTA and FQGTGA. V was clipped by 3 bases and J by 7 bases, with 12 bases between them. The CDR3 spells CASSFSIGLEAFF. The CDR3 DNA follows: TGTGCCAGCAGCTTTTCCATAGGACTTGAAGCTTTCTTT.

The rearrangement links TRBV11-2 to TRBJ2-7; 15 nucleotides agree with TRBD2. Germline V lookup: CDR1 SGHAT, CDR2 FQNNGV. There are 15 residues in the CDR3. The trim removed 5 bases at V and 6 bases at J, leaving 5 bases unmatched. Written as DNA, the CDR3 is TGTGCCAGCAGCCAGGGACTAGCGGGAGGAGGCGAGCAGTACTTC. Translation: CASSQGLAGGGEQYF.

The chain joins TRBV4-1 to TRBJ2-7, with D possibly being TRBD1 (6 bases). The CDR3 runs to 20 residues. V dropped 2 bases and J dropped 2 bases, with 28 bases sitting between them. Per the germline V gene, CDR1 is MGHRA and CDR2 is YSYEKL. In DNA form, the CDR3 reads TGCGCCAGCAGCCAAAACCCTTTAGGGGGAATGGGCCCTAGGGCCTACGAGCAGTACTTC. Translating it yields CASSQNPLGGMGPRAYEQYF.

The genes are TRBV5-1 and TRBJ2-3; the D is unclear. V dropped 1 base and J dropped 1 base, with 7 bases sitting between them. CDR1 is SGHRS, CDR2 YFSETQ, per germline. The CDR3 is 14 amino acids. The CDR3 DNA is TGCGCCAGCAGCTTGTTGGCGGGCACAGATACGCAGTATTTT. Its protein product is CASSLLAGTDTQYF. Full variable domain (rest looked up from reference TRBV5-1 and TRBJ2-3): KAGVTQTPRYLIKTRGQQVTLSCSPISGHRSVSWYQQTPGQGLQFLFEYFSETQRNKGNFPGRFSGRQFSNSRSEMNVSTLELGDSALYLCASSLLAGTDTQYFGPGTRLTVL.

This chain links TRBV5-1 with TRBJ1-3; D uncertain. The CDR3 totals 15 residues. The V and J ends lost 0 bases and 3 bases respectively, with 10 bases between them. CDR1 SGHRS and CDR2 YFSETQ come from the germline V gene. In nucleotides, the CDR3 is TGCGCCAGCAGCTTGGAACGGACGGGTGGAAACACCATATATTTT. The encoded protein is CASSLERTGGNTIYF. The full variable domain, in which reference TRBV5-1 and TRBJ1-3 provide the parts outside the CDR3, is KAGVTQTPRYLIKTRGQQVTLSCSPISGHRSVSWYQQTPGQGLQFLFEYFSETQRNKGNFPGRFSGRQFSNSRSEMNVSTLELGDSALYLCASSLERTGGNTIYFGEGSWLTVV.

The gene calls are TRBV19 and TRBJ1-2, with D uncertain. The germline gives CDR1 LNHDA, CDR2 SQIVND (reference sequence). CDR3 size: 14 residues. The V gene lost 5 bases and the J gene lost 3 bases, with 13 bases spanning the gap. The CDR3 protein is CASSGQTSYYGYTF. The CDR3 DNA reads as TGTGCCAGTAGTGGGCAGACCTCCTACTATGGCTACACCTTC.

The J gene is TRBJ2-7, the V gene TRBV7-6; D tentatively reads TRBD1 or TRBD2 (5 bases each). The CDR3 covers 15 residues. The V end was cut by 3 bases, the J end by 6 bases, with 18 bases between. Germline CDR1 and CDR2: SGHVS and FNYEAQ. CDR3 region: CASSLVSGTTGEQYF. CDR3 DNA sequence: TGTGCCAGCAGCTTGGTCTCCGGGACCACTGGCGAGCAGTACTTC. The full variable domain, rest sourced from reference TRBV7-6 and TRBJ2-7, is GAGVSQSPRYKVTKRGQDVALRCDPISGHVSLYWYRQALGQGPEFLTYFNYEAQQDKSGLPNDRFSAERPEGSISTLTIQRTEQRDSAMYRCASSLVSGTTGEQYFGPGTRLTVT.

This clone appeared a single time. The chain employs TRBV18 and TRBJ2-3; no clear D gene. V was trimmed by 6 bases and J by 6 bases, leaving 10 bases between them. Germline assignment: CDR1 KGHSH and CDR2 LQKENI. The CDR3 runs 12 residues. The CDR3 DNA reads TGTGCCAGCTCCGGCTTAGGTGATACGCAGTATTTT. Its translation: CASSGLGDTQYF.

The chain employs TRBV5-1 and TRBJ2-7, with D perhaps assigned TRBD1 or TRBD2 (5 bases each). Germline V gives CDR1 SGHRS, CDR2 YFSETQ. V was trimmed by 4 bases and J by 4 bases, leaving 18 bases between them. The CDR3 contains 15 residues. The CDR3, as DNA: TGCGCCAGCAGCAGGGATGGGGACCCACGGTACGAGCAGTACTTC. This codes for CASSRDGDPRYEQYF.